This TCR beta chain was captured by sequencing in a study of shared clonotypes between healthy human individuals. Background on the study: Donors consisted of two women and three men between 18 and 49. CD4 naive and memory got three plates each, CD8 naive two, CD8 memory one.

Adult Caucasians living in Nashville, Tennessee made up all of the donors. Assay used: immunoSEQ multiplex PCR; TCRdb lists only in-frame clones, some missing. The table records 2,100,000 or so clones, approximately 96% of them present only once. Germline lookup yields CDR1 SGHRS and CDR2 YFSETQ. Between the trimmed V and J ends, which lost 3 bases and 0 bases, there was a span of 9 bases. The CDR3 length is 15 residues. This sequence originates from a man between 18 and 29 years old in good health. V usage is TRBV5-1 and J usage is TRBJ2-2; D possibly corresponds to TRBD1 (6 bases). Material: naive CD4+ T cells sorted from blood. Sample subset: CD45RA+ positively selected. The DNA of the CDR3 is TGCGCCAGCAGCTACAGGGAAGCGAACACCGGGGAGCTGTTTTTT. The encoded protein is CASSYREANTGELFF.